Described below is a single T cell receptor beta chain sequence and its context. The data were produced by immunoSEQ multiplex PCR, yet TCRdb's version contains in-frame clones alone and is incomplete. The repertoire includes around 200,000 clones, around 89% of them detected once, and just over 2.5% sits in the top ten. The sample originates from a study of blood T cell repertoires in COVID-19. CDR3 length: 17 amino acids. V was pared by 3 bases and J by 0 bases, with 16 bases between. Germline lookup yields CDR1 SGDLS and CDR2 YYNGEE. The sample comprised PBMCs or T cells enriched from blood (not recorded which). This receptor was taken from a woman aged 25-40 years who had recovered from COVID-19. The V call is TRBV9, the J call TRBJ1-3, with D possibly matching TRBD1 (5 bases). The CDR3 bases are TGTGCCAGCAGCGCCCCTTCGGGGGACCACTCTGGAAACACCATATATTTT. Its protein is CASSAPSGDHSGNTIYF.